The next 4 T cell receptor beta chains were all read from a single sample in a study of blood T cell repertoires in COVID-19. TCRdb's copy holds only in-frame clones and misses some; the assay was immunoSEQ multiplex PCR. The sample gives under 250,000 clones, about 76% of which show up once; about 8.9% is in the top ten. The sequenced material came from PBMCs or T cells enriched from blood (not recorded which). These TCRs come from a woman aged 50 to 60 with acute COVID-19.

The chain is built from TRBV7-3 and TRBJ1-1; D might be TRBD1 (6 bases). Germline V gene sequence: CDR1 SGHTA, CDR2 FQGTGA. Trimming left V 0 bases short and J 3 bases short, with 8 bases between. The CDR3 length is 14 residues. The CDR3 nucleotides are TGTGCCAGCAGCTTAACCAGGGGACACACTGAAGCTTTCTTT. Translating gives CASSLTRGHTEAFF.

The J gene is TRBJ1-4, the V gene TRBV27, with 7 bases identical to TRBD1. Unmatched junction bases numbered 15, after V lost 7 bases and J lost 4 bases. This CDR3 is 17 amino acids long. Germline V CDR1 and CDR2: MNHEY, SMNVEV (reference sequence). Here the CDR3 DNA reads TGTGCCAGCATTGTGATATACTTGACAGGGATTAATGAAAAACTGTTTTTT. Translated: CASIVIYLTGINEKLFF.

This clone occurred a few times. The chain has TRBV28 and TRBJ1-2; tentatively, D is TRBD1 (6 bases). CDR1 and CDR2 from the germline V gene are MDHEN and SYDVKM. V was shortened by 3 bases and J by 2 bases, with 16 bases between the two germline ends. This CDR3 has 16 residues. The CDR3 DNA is TGTGCCAGCAGTTTGTCAAGGCCCCAGGGGAACTATGGCTACACCTTC. The encoded protein is CASSLSRPQGNYGYTF.

The V call is TRBV6-5, the J call TRBJ1-5, with a weak D call TRBD1 (5 bases). The length of the CDR3 is 11 residues. With 7 bases removed from V and 9 bases from J, the gap between germline ends came to 10 bases. The germline V gene has CDR1 MNHEY and CDR2 SVGAGI. In nucleotides, the CDR3 is TGTGCCAGCACTCAGGGTCCGCCCCAGCATTTT. It encodes CASTQGPPQHF.